The next 25 T cell receptor beta chains were all read from a single sample in a study of blood T cell repertoires in COVID-19. Data came from immunoSEQ multiplex PCR; TCRdb stores just in-frame clones and leaves some out. In the table there are some 200,000 clones, around 89% of which are singletons. The sequencing input was PBMCs or T cells enriched from blood (not recorded which). The receptors derive from a woman aged 18-29 years in a cohort exposed to, infected with or recovered from COVID-19 (not recorded which).

V is TRBV10-3 and J is TRBJ1-1, with no clear D. Germline V gives CDR1 ENHRY, CDR2 SYGVKD. V lost 3 bases and J 5 bases, leaving 19 bases between the germline ends. The CDR3 consists of 16 residues. The CDR3: CAISDQTGGLRTEAFF. CDR3 bases: TGTGCCATCAGTGATCAAACGGGAGGGCTGAGGACTGAAGCTTTCTTT.

This clone appeared a few times. The V call is TRBV15, the J call TRBJ1-2; D not certain. CDR1 LNHNV and CDR2 YYDKDF come from the germline V gene (reference sequence). V shed 0 bases and J shed 8 bases, with 10 bases lying between them. The CDR3 runs 13 residues. The CDR3 here is CATSRDPSRGYTF. In DNA form, the CDR3 reads TGTGCCACCAGCAGAGATCCTTCCAGAGGCTACACCTTC.

J is TRBJ2-1 and V is TRBV5-6, with a possible D match to TRBD1 (6 bases). CDR3 size: 13 residues. Trimming cost V 3 bases and J 7 bases, with 11 bases left between them. CDR1 and CDR2 (germline): SGHDT, YYEEEE. CDR3 DNA sequence: TGTGCCAGCAGCTACAGGGTTCTTAATGAGCAGTTCTTC. It is translated as CASSYRVLNEQFF.

J is TRBJ1-2 and V is TRBV25-1, with D unresolved. The CDR3 length is 11 residues. The V end lost 4 bases, the J end lost 8 bases, and 8 bases lay between the germline ends. Germline lookup yields CDR1 MGHDK and CDR2 SYGVNS. The DNA of the CDR3 is TGTGCCAGCAGTGCAGGCATCGGCTACACCTTC. This sequence encodes CASSAGIGYTF.

The chain is built from TRBV6-6 and TRBJ1-2; a weak D match, TRBD1 (5 bases). The V end lost 7 bases, the J end lost 5 bases, and 23 bases lay between the germline ends. CDR3 length equals 16 residues. In germline, CDR1 is MNHNY, CDR2 SVGAGI (reference sequence). CDR3 amino acids: CASNIRDLRGEYGYTF. In DNA, the CDR3 is TGTGCCAGCAATATCCGGGACCTTCGGGGGGAATATGGCTACACCTTC.

This chain joins TRBV5-4 and TRBJ2-2; TRBD2 aligns across 10 bases. V gave up 4 bases and J gave up 3 bases; unmatched junction bases: 6. This CDR3 region has 16 residues. From germline, CDR1 is SGHNT and CDR2 YYREEE (reference sequence). The CDR3 loop is CASSGASGSDTGELFF. In DNA, the CDR3 is TGTGCCAGCAGCGGGGCTAGCGGGAGCGACACCGGGGAGCTGTTTTTT.

The J gene is TRBJ2-7, the V gene TRBV18; TRBD1 matches 11 bases. The V segment lost 3 bases and the J segment 0 bases; nucleotides outside the gene matches: 10. The V gene's germline CDR1 is KGHSH and CDR2 LQKENI. The CDR3 consists of 18 residues. The CDR3 spells CASSPQRTGGFSSYEQYF. CDR3 nucleotides: TGTGCCAGCTCACCGCAACGGACAGGGGGCTTCTCCTCCTACGAGCAGTACTTC.

V gene TRBV10-3 combines with J gene TRBJ1-5, with D perhaps TRBD1 (5 bases). V was pared by 6 bases and J by 2 bases, with 14 bases between. The CDR3 has 15 amino acids. Germline loops: CDR1 ENHRY, CDR2 SYGVKD. The CDR3 coding sequence is TGTGCCATCAGCCCGGCGGGGGGAGGCAATCAGCCCCAGCATTTT. Protein sequence: CAISPAGGGNQPQHF.

V usage is TRBV7-9 and J usage is TRBJ2-1, with TRBD1 matching 7 bases. The J segment lost 5 bases and the V segment lost 6 bases, leaving 16 bases of the junction unmatched. Germline V gene data show CDR1 as SEHNR and CDR2 as FQNEAQ (reference sequence). This CDR3 region has 17 residues. The chain's CDR3 is CASRESNRQGPNNEQFF. The CDR3 DNA reads TGTGCCAGCAGAGAGAGTAACAGACAGGGCCCTAACAATGAGCAGTTCTTC.

The chain is built from TRBV9 and TRBJ1-6; D gene unclear. The germline CDR1 and CDR2 sequences are SGDLS and YYNGEE. Trimming pared 7 bases from V and 12 bases from J, leaving 11 bases between. This CDR3 comprises 11 residues. The CDR3 loop reads CASGLSVPLHF. CDR3 DNA sequence: TGTGCCAGCGGACTATCGGTACCCCTCCACTTT.

The rearrangement links TRBV6-5 to TRBJ2-7, with D perhaps matching TRBD1 (5 bases). Between the trimmed V and J ends, which lost 6 bases and 6 bases, there was a span of 9 bases. The length of the CDR3 is 11 residues. The germline V gene encodes CDR1 MNHEY and CDR2 SVGAGI. The CDR3 here is CASSDGAEQYF. CDR3 sequence (DNA): TGTGCCAGCAGCGATGGGGCCGAGCAGTACTTC.

J is TRBJ2-7 and V is TRBV18; 7 nucleotides match TRBD1. From germline, CDR1 is KGHSH and CDR2 LQKENI. Trimming cost V 4 bases and J 8 bases; bases outside gene matches: 5. This CDR3 spans 12 amino acids. This CDR3 reads CASSLLQGKQYF. CDR3 bases: TGTGCCAGCTCACTACTACAGGGGAAGCAGTACTTC.

The chain joins TRBV4-1 to TRBJ2-7, with 8 nucleotides matching TRBD1. Trimming took 2 bases from V and 4 from J; bases not matched to a gene: 4. Looked up from germline, CDR1 is MGHRA and CDR2 is YSYEKL. The length of the CDR3 is 14 residues. The CDR3 DNA is TGCGCCAGCAGCCAACAGGACAGGGAGTACGAGCAGTACTTC. Translated, it gives CASSQQDREYEQYF.

This chain uses TRBV30 with TRBJ1-1; no reliable D call. The germline gives CDR1 GTSNPN, CDR2 SVGIG (reference sequence). The germline V and J ends were trimmed by 0 bases and 3 bases, with 8 bases remaining between them. The CDR3 runs to 13 residues. This CDR3 reads CAWSVRRDTEAFF. The DNA of the CDR3 is TGTGCCTGGAGTGTACGGAGGGACACTGAAGCTTTCTTT.

J is TRBJ2-5 and V is TRBV30; TRBD1 aligns across 10 bases. Germline CDR1 GTSNPN, CDR2 SVGIG (reference sequence). There are 14 residues in the CDR3. V shed 1 base and J 3 bases; nucleotides not matched to a gene: 2. The CDR3 coding sequence is TGTGCCTGGAGTGCGGACAGGGGGAAAGAGACCCAGTACTTC. Encoded protein: CAWSADRGKETQYF. Based on the CDR3 plus reference TRBV30 and TRBJ2-5, the full variable domain is SQTIHQWPATLVQPVGSPLSLECTVEGTSNPNLYWYRQAAGRGLQLLFYSVGIGQISSEVPQNLSASRPQDRQFILSSKKLLLSDSGFYLCAWSADRGKETQYFGPGTRLLVL.

The V call is TRBV5-6, the J call TRBJ2-3; tentative D call: TRBD2 (6 bases). Trimming removed 3 bases at V and 5 bases at J, with 13 bases between. The germline V gene encodes CDR1 SGHDT and CDR2 YYEEEE. The CDR3 has 14 amino acids. CDR3 in DNA: TGTGCCAGCAGCTGGGACTTGAATCTAGATACGCAGTATTTT. This encodes CASSWDLNLDTQYF.

J is TRBJ2-7 and V is TRBV6-5, with D possibly TRBD1 on 5 matching bases. Germline values: CDR1 MNHEY, CDR2 SVGAGI. The germline V and J ends were trimmed by 6 bases and 5 bases, with 11 bases remaining between them. The CDR3 runs to 12 residues. The CDR3 loop is CASRLVGDEQYF. The CDR3 nucleotides read TGTGCCAGCAGACTGGTAGGGGACGAGCAGTACTTC.

The chain recombines TRBV6-4 with TRBJ2-1; 11 positions match TRBD2. Germline assignment: CDR1 MRHNA and CDR2 SNTAGT. With V trimmed by 2 bases and J by 10 bases, 4 bases remained unmatched. This CDR3 spans 14 amino acids. The CDR3 DNA follows: TGTGCCAGCAGTGACGGTAGCGGGGGGGGAGAGCAGTTCTTC. Translation gives CASSDGSGGGEQFF.

This chain uses TRBV5-1 with TRBJ2-1; 7 nucleotides line up with TRBD1. V shed 4 bases, J shed 4 bases, and the junction held 5 bases outside the gene matches. CDR3 length: 14 amino acids. Germline CDR1 reads SGHRS; CDR2 reads YFSETQ. CDR3 DNA: TGCGCCAGCAGCCTCGGGACAGCTTACAATGAGCAGTTCTTC. Its translation: CASSLGTAYNEQFF.

The chain links TRBV5-1 to TRBJ2-2; TRBD1 matches at 10 bases. This CDR3 spans 15 amino acids. Germline V gives CDR1 SGHRS, CDR2 YFSETQ. The V segment lost 4 bases and the J segment 6 bases; nucleotides outside the gene matches: 6. The CDR3 loop reads CASSPGQGSPGELFF. The CDR3 coding sequence is TGCGCCAGCAGCCCGGGACAGGGGAGTCCCGGGGAGCTGTTTTTT.

The V and J genes are TRBV5-4 and TRBJ2-5, with D possibly TRBD1 on 5 matching bases. V lost 0 bases, J lost 4 bases, and 16 bases lay in between. Per germline, CDR1 SGHNT and CDR2 YYREEE (reference sequence). There are 16 residues in the CDR3. CDR3 DNA sequence: TGTGCCAGCAGCTTGGCCTGGGGCCCTAGGGTAGAGACCCAGTACTTC. Translated: CASSLAWGPRVETQYF.

The rearrangement links TRBV9 to TRBJ2-3; a possible D gene is TRBD2 (6 bases). Trimming took 0 bases from V and 5 from J, leaving 7 bases between them. Germline CDR1 is SGDLS and CDR2 is YYNGEE. This CDR3 region has 13 residues. CDR3 residues: CASSVGGEDTQYF. CDR3 bases: TGTGCCAGCAGCGTAGGGGGGGAAGATACGCAGTATTTT. Looking up the rest from reference TRBV9 and TRBJ2-3 gives the full variable domain: DSGVTQTPKHLITATGQRVTLRCSPRSGDLSVYWYQQSLDQGLQFLIQYYNGEERAKGNILERFSAQQFPDLHSELNLSSLELGDSALYFCASSVGGEDTQYFGPGTRLTVL.

The CDR3 protein is CSASRTGSYEQYF. The CDR3 region has the DNA TGCAGTGCTAGTCGGACAGGATCGTACGAGCAGTACTTC. The J gene is TRBJ2-7, the V gene TRBV20-1; 7 bases match TRBD1. Germline CDR1 reads DFQATT; CDR2 reads SNEGSKA (reference sequence). The CDR3 covers 13 residues. The ends lost 3 bases at V and 4 bases at J; junction bases unmatched: 6.

This chain connects TRBV4-1 to TRBJ2-2; the D gene is possibly TRBD1 (5 bases). This CDR3 region has 15 residues. V was clipped by 0 bases and J by 6 bases, with 11 bases between them. CDR1 is MGHRA, CDR2 YSYEKL, per germline. The CDR3 DNA sequence: TGCGCCAGCAGCCAAGATCCCAGGGTTTCCGGGGAGCTGTTTTTT. Translating it yields CASSQDPRVSGELFF.

The chain carries TRBV25-1 and TRBJ1-2; 8 positions agree with TRBD1. V was pared by 8 bases and J by 0 bases, with 14 bases of the junction left unmatched. The CDR3 is 17 residues long. Germline loops: CDR1 MGHDK, CDR2 SYGVNS. The CDR3 DNA follows: TGTGCCAGCCCAAATCGGACAGGGCGGGATACTAACTATGGCTACACCTTC. Its translation: CASPNRTGRDTNYGYTF.